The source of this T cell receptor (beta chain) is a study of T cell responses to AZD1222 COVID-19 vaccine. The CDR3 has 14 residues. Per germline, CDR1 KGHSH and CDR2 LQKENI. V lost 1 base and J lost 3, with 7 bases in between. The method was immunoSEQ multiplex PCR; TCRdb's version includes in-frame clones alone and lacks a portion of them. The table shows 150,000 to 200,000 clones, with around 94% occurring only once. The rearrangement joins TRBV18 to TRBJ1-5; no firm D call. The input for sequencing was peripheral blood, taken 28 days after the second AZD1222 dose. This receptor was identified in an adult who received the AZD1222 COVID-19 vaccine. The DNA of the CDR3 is TGTGCCAGCTCACCACGCAGAGACAATCAGCCCCAGCATTTT. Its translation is CASSPRRDNQPQHF.